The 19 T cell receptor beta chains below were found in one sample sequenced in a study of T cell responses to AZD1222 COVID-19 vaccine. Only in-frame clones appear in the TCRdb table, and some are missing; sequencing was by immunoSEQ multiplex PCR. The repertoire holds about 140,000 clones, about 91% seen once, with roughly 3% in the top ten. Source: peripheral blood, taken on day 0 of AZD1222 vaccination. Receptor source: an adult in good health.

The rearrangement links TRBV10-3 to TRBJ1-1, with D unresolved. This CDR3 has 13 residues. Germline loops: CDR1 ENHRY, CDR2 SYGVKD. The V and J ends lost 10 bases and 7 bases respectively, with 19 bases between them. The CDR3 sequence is CATVRQDGIEAFF. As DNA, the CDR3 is TGTGCCACCGTTCGGCAAGACGGAATTGAAGCTTTCTTT.

CDR3 nucleotides: TGTGCCAGCAGTTACTTGGGCCTCAACGAGCAGTACTTC. This encodes CASSYLGLNEQYF. This chain links TRBV6-2 or TRBV6-3 with TRBJ2-7; D is unclear. Trimming removed 1 base at V and 5 bases at J, with 9 bases between. The CDR3 extends over 13 amino acids. Per germline, CDR1 MNHEY and CDR2 SVGEGT.

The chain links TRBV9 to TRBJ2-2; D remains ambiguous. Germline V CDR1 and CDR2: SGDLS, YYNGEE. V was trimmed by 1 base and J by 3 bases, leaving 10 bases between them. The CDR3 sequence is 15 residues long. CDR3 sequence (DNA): TGTGCCAGCAGCGTATACTCCTCGGACACCGGGGAGCTGTTTTTT. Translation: CASSVYSSDTGELFF. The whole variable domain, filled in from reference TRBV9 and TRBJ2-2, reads DSGVTQTPKHLITATGQRVTLRCSPRSGDLSVYWYQQSLDQGLQFLIQYYNGEERAKGNILERFSAQQFPDLHSELNLSSLELGDSALYFCASSVYSSDTGELFFGEGSRLTVL.

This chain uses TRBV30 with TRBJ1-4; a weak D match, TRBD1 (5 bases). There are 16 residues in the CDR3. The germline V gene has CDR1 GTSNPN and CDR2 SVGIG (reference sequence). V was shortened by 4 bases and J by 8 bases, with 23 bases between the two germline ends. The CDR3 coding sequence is TGTGCCTGGACCAGAGGCGTGCAGGGACGATACGAAAAACTGTTTTTT. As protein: CAWTRGVQGRYEKLFF.

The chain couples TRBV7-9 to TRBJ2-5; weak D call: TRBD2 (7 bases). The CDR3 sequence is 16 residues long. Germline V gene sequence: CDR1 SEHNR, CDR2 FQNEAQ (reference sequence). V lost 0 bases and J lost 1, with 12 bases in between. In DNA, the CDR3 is TGTGCCAGCAGCTTAGCTCTCCGGGGGGCCCAAGAGACCCAGTACTTC. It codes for CASSLALRGAQETQYF.

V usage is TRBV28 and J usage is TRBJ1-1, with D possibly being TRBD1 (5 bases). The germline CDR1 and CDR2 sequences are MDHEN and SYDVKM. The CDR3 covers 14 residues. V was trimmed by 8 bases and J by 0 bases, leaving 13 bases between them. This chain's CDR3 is CASLIGTMNTEAFF. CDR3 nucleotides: TGTGCCAGCCTTATAGGGACCATGAACACTGAAGCTTTCTTT.

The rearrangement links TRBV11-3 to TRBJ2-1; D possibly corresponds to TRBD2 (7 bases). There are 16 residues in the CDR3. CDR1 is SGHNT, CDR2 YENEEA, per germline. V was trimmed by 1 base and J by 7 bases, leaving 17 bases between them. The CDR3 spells CASSLAAGAGRNEQFF. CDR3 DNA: TGTGCCAGCAGCTTAGCGGCGGGGGCTGGGAGGAATGAGCAGTTCTTC.

The CDR3, as DNA: TGCGCCAGCAGCTTGCTTATGGAACAAGACGAGCAGTACTTC. Translating gives CASSLLMEQDEQYF. The rearrangement joins TRBV5-1 to TRBJ2-7; no reliable D call. Germline V gene data show CDR1 as SGHRS and CDR2 as YFSETQ. V shed 1 base and J shed 5 bases, with 13 bases lying between them. CDR3 size: 14 residues.

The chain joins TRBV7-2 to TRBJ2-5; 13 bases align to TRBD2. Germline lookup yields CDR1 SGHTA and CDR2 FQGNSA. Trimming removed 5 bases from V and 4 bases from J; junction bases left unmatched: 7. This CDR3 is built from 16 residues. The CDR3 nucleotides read TGTGCCAGCAGCCGCCCCAGGACTAGCGGGAGAGAGACCCAGTACTTC. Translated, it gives CASSRPRTSGRETQYF. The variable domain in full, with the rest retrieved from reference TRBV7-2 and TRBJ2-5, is GAGVSQSPSNKVTEKGKDVELRCDPISGHTALYWYRQSLGQGLEFLIYFQGNSAPDKSGLPSDRFSAERTGGSVSTLTIQRTQQEDSAVYLCASSRPRTSGRETQYFGPGTRLLVL.

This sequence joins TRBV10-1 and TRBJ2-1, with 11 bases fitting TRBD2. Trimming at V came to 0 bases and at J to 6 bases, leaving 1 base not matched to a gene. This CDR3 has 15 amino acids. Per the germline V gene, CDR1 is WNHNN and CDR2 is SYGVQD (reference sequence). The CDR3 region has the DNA TGCGCCAGCAGTGAGTCTGGGACTAGCGGCAATGAGCAGTTCTTC. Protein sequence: CASSESGTSGNEQFF.

In DNA, the CDR3 is TGTGCCAGCAGTCCTTCGAACACCGGGGAGCTGTTTTTT. This translates into CASSPSNTGELFF. The rearrangement links TRBV27 to TRBJ2-2, with unresolved D. This CDR3 is built from 13 residues. Germline loops: CDR1 MNHEY, CDR2 SMNVEV (reference sequence). Trimming pared 5 bases from V and 0 bases from J, leaving 4 bases between.

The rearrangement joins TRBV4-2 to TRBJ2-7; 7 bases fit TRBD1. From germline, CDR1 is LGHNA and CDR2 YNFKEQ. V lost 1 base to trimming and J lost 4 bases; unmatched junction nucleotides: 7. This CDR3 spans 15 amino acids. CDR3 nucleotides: TGTGCCAGCAGCCAAGTATGGGACAGCGTTTACGAGCAGTACTTC. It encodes CASSQVWDSVYEQYF.

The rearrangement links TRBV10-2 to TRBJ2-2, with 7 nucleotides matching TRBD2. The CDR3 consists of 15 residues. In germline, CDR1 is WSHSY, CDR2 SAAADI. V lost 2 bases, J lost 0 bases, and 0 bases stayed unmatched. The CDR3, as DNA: TGCGCCAGCAGTGAGGGACTAGCGAACACCGGGGAGCTGTTTTTT. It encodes CASSEGLANTGELFF.

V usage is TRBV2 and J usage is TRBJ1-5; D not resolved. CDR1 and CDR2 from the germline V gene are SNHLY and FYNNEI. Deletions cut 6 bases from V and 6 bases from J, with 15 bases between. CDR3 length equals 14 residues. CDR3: CASREGGRSQPQHF. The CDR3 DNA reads TGTGCCAGCAGGGAGGGAGGTCGGTCTCAGCCCCAGCATTTT.

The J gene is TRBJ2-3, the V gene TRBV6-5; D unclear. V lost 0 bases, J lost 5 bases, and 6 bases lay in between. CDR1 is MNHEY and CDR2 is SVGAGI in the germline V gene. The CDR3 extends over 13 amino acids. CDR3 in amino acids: CASSYSFEDTQYF. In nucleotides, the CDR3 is TGTGCCAGCAGTTACTCGTTCGAAGATACGCAGTATTTT.

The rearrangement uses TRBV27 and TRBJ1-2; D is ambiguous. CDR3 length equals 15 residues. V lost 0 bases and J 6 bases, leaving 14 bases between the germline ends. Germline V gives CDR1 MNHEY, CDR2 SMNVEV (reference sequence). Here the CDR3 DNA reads TGTGCCAGCAGTTTATCGTTTACATATTCGGATGGCTACACCTTC. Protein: CASSLSFTYSDGYTF.

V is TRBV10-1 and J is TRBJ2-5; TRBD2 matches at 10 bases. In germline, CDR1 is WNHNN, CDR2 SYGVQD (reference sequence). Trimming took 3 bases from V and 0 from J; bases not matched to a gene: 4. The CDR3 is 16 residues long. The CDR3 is CASSDLGLADQETQYF. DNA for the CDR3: TGCGCCAGCAGTGACCTAGGACTAGCGGACCAAGAGACCCAGTACTTC.

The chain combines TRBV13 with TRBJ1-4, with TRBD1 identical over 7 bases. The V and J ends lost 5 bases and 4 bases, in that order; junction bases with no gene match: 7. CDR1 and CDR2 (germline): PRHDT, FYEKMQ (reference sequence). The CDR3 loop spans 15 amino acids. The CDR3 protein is CASSQRGQFNEKLFF. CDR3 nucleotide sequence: TGTGCCAGCAGCCAGCGGGGACAGTTTAATGAAAAACTGTTTTTT. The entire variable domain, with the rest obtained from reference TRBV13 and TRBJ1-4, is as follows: AAGVIQSPRHLIKEKRETATLKCYPIPRHDTVYWYQQGPGQDPQFLISFYEKMQSDKGSIPDRFSAQQFSDYHSELNMSSLELGDSALYFCASSQRGQFNEKLFFGSGTQLSVL.

This chain's CDR3 is CASGSFNGELFF. CDR3 nucleotide sequence: TGTGCCAGCGGGAGTTTTAACGGGGAGCTGTTTTTT. The chain carries TRBV12-3 or TRBV12-4 and TRBJ2-2, with D tentatively TRBD2 (5 bases). V lost 8 bases and J 7 bases, leaving 11 bases between the germline ends. The CDR3 runs 12 residues.